This TCR beta chain was recorded in a study of shared clonotypes between healthy human individuals. The study's findings and limits: Sampling used blood alone; tissue repertoires probably differ.

CDR1 is MDHEN, CDR2 SYDVKM, per germline. Trimming took 2 bases from V and 8 from J, leaving 7 bases between them. The CDR3 contains 12 residues. A note on this clone: Antigen: not known.

Libraries were prepared by immunoSEQ multiplex PCR; TCRdb keeps only in-frame clonotypes and omits some of them. Here the sample spans about 1.1 million clones, around three quarters being singletons. The chain couples TRBV28 to TRBJ2-1; D not certain. What was sequenced was memory CD4+ T cells from PBMCs. Subset described: CD45RA-negative fraction. This sequence was found in a man younger than 30 in good health. Some clones in this sample may be carry-over from other donors' samples. The chain's CDR3 is CASSLTQDEQFF. CDR3 coding DNA: TGTGCCAGCAGTTTAACCCAGGATGAGCAGTTCTTC.